A single sample is the source of the 7 T cell receptor beta chains below, sequenced in a study of regulatory T cells in long-lasting Graves disease. Building of the TCR beta libraries involved iRepertoire HTBI primers and Arm-PCR of CDR3 regions. TCRdb re-derived calls from the multiplex PCR reads in MiXCR, one entry per CDR3 protein. The repertoire includes hundreds of thousands of distinct CDR3 sequences, roughly 15% of them detected once, and around 18% sits in the top ten. Time point defined: newly diagnosed GD, antithyroid drugs for less than 3 months. PBMC-extracted RNA yielded the TCR library. These data were likewise used in another study, on T cells in Graves' hyperthyroidism and ophthalmopathy.

Sequencing used peripheral blood mononuclear cells (PBMCs), obtained at new diagnosis, from a patient treated with antithyroid drugs. These receptors were collected from a woman aged 25 to 39 with Graves disease.

V and J are TRBV24-1 and TRBJ2-3; TRBD2 aligns across 12 bases. The junction had 2 bases not matched to a gene; V was cut back by 3 bases and J by 5 bases. The germline CDR1 and CDR2 sequences are KGHDR and SFDVKD. The CDR3 loop spans 15 amino acids. This CDR3 is CATSDVLAGGDTQYF. In DNA, the CDR3 is TGTGCCACCAGTGATGTACTAGCGGGAGGAGATACGCAGTATTTT.

In this sample, this clonotype turned up a few times. The chain joins TRBV30 to TRBJ1-2; tentatively, D is TRBD1 (5 bases). Germline V gene lookup returns CDR1 GTSNPN and CDR2 SVGIG (reference sequence). The length of the CDR3 is 13 residues. V was cut by 3 bases and J by 4 bases, with 12 bases left in between. CDR3 DNA: TGTGCCTGGAGCGCGACAGAATCCTATGGCTACACCTTC. Translating gives CAWSATESYGYTF. The full variable domain, in which reference TRBV30 and TRBJ1-2 provide the parts outside the CDR3, is SQTIHQWPATLVQPVGSPLSLECTVEGTSNPNLYWYRQAAGRGLQLLFYSVGIGQISSEVPQNLSASRPQDRQFILSSKKLLLSDSGFYLCAWSATESYGYTFGSGTRLTVV.

In its sample, this clonotype was seen a few times. A single base separates this from a much larger clone, so it may be a read error. The chain carries TRBV24-1 and TRBJ1-1; 8 nucleotides line up with TRBD1. With 3 bases clipped from V and 6 bases from J, the junction kept 5 bases outside the gene matches. CDR3 length: 14 residues. Germline values: CDR1 KGHDR, CDR2 SFDVKD. Written as DNA, the CDR3 is TGTGCCACCAGTGATCAGGGGGCGCACGCTGAAGCTTTCTTT. Protein sequence: CATSDQGAHAEAFF.

A note on this clonotype: One base away lies a much larger clone, so this may be a sequencing read error. V and J are TRBV27 and TRBJ1-6; TRBD1 matches 7 bases. Germline CDR1 reads MNHEY; CDR2 reads SMNVEV (reference sequence). This CDR3 region has 15 residues. The junction had 11 bases not matched to a gene; V was cut back by 4 bases and J by 11 bases. The chain's CDR3 is CASSSATGNNPPLHF. The DNA for the CDR3 is TGTGCCAGCAGTTCCGCGACAGGGAACAATCCACCCCTCCACTTT.

The chain combines TRBV29-1 with TRBJ2-1; D is possibly TRBD1 (6 bases). There are 12 residues in the CDR3. Trimming removed 6 bases at V and 3 bases at J, with 9 bases between. CDR1 is SQVTM, CDR2 ANQGSEA, per germline. In nucleotides, the CDR3 is TGCAGCGTAAGGGGGAACTACAATGAGCAGTTCTTC. This gives the protein CSVRGNYNEQFF.

This clonotype was detected ten times or more. V gene TRBV7-3 combines with J gene TRBJ2-5; no definite D call. The CDR3 is 14 residues long. V lost 1 base and J lost 4, with 10 bases in between. The germline CDR1 and CDR2 sequences are SGHTA and FQGTGA. CDR3 nucleotides: TGTGCCAGCAGCTTAATACCCGCCGGAGAGACCCAGTACTTC. Translation gives CASSLIPAGETQYF. Complete variable domain (other parts from reference TRBV7-3 and TRBJ2-5): GAGVSQTPSNKVTEKGKYVELRCDPISGHTALYWYRQSLGQGPEFLIYFQGTGAADDSGLPNDRFFAVRPEGSVSTLKIQRTERGDSAVYLCASSLIPAGETQYFGPGTRLLVL.

The chain recombines TRBV9 with TRBJ1-3; D is ambiguous. Deletions cut 0 bases from V and 0 bases from J, with 16 bases between. CDR3 size: 18 residues. The germline CDR1 and CDR2 sequences are SGDLS and YYNGEE. In DNA form, the CDR3 reads TGTGCCAGCAGCGTAGGTAGCATGACTTTATTCTCTGGAAACACCATATATTTT. It translates to CASSVGSMTLFSGNTIYF.